The sequence of this T cell receptor beta chain was determined in a study of immune evolution from preneoplasia to lung adenocarcinoma (dated by TCRdb to 2020 to 2023). General notes on the study: HLA loss of heterozygosity was found in more than 5.5% of AIS, under 16% of MIA and about a third of ADC lesions, and in no AAH lesions. It was reported in the study that 100 to 110 samples were used for TCR sequencing. The overall cohort was made up of 53 patients with pulmonary nodules who had surgical resection. Sample size was based on specimen availability rather than a prior power calculation. POLYSOLVER was used to infer Class I HLA alleles from exome data, and LOHHLA was used to detect allele-specific HLA loss. Whole exome sequencing and methylation data from the same cohort of nodules were integrated with the immune data. Resected precursor lesions (AAH, AIS, MIA) and invasive adenocarcinomas were compared with paired morphologically normal lung tissue. The study profiled immune contexture across lung adenocarcinoma precursors and invasive adenocarcinoma using immune gene expression, TCR sequencing and multiplex immunofluorescence. TCR sequencing data were obtained from 51 patients.

Resection was performed on patients in Japan or China between the mid-2010s and the late 2010s. Two lung cancer pathologists independently confirmed the histologic diagnosis of each case on H&E slides. Macro-dissection after pathologic assessment enriched premalignant or tumor cells for nucleic acid extraction. DNA was isolated from FFPE tissue using the AllPrep DNA/RNA FFPE Kit. Using the immunoSEQ hsTCRbeta Kit, TCR beta CDR3 regions were sequenced from DNA. In the source study's methods: TCR sequencing data were analysed with the ImmunoSEQ Analyzer. T cell clonality was defined as 1 minus Pielou's evenness computed on productive rearrangements. To measure T cell diversity, the inverse Simpson index was applied to productive templates. T cell density was defined as TCR beta template counts normalized to usable DNA, with usable DNA estimated by amplification and sequencing of housekeeping genes. Two-sided Kruskal-Wallis tests were used to compare TCR metrics across histologic stages. TCRdb carries this immuneACCESS record with in-frame sequences only. Its versions omit some clonotypes, under half of them owing to an unresolved V gene in the studies checked, with the rest unexplained. Clone size and the V and J calls come from that table; the DNA yielded D and trimming. The sample records about 14,000 clones, approximately 80% of which are singletons. The ten biggest clones cover just under 5% of the sample.

The junction carries 7 bases between V and J, which are trimmed by 4 bases and 4 bases respectively. The germline V gene sets CDR1 to SGHTA and CDR2 to FQGTGA. Taken from cysteine to phenylalanine, the CDR3 has 13 residues. The CDR3 DNA has 39 bases and is translated from base 1. Of note for this clone: The antigen it binds to is not known. No base qualities exist here, and no much larger clone lies one base off it.

The paper's findings and limits, for the study overall: Clonality was highest in normal lung, while later-stage lesions appeared to show lower clonality but higher T cell density and diversity. The highest top T cell clone frequencies were observed in normal lung, and a progressive decrease in top T cell clone frequencies appeared to occur from AAH through AIS, MIA and invasive adenocarcinoma. KRAS-mutant nodules showed the highest T cell clonality compared with EGFR-mutant or double wild-type lesions. Because all patients came from Japan and China, whether the findings apply to Western populations was uncertain. The findings were based on association rather than direct causation, and larger cohorts with long-term follow-up and longitudinal biopsies were deemed needed.

Sequencing used FFPE minimally invasive lung adenocarcinoma tissue. Reading the label with the study, this specimen's cell subset or site is: micro-invasive lung adenocarcinoma (MIA). This receptor chain uses TRBV7-3 and TRBJ2-2, with the D gene not confidently named. The clonotype was recovered from a person aged 70 to 79 with lung adenocarcinoma. The nucleotide sequence is TGTGCCAGCAGCTCCGGGCCCACCGGGGAGCTGTTTTTT. Its protein is CASSSGPTGELFF. Outside the CDR3, residues come from the reference TRBV7-3 and TRBJ2-2 proteins, so the full variable domain is: GAGVSQTPSNKVTEKGKYVELRCDPISGHTALYWYRQSLGQGPEFLIYFQGTGAADDSGLPNDRFFAVRPEGSVSTLKIQRTERGDSAVYLCASSSGPTGELFFGEGSRLTVL.